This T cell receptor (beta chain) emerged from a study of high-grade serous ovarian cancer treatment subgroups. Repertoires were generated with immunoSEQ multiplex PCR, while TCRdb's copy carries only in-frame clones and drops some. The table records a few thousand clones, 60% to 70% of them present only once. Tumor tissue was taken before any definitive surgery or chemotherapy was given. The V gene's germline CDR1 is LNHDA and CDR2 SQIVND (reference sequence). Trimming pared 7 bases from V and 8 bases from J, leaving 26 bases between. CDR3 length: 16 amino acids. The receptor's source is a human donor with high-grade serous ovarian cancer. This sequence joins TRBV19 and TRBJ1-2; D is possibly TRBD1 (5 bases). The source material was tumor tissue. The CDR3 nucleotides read TGTGCCAGTATAAATAGCAGGGTTGGCCCTGGACGGGGCTACACCTTC. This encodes CASINSRVGPGRGYTF.